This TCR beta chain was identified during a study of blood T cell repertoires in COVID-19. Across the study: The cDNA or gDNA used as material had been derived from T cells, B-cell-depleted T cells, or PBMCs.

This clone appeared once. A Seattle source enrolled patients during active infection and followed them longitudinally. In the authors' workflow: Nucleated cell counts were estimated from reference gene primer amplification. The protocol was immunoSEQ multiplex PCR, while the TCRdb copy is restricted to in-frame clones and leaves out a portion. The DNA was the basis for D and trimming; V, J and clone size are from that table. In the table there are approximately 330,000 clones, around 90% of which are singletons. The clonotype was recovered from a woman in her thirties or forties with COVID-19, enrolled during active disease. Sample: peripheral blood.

The CDR3 loop is CASSYEVASGSYNEQFF. In DNA, the CDR3 is TGTGCCAGCAGTTACGAGGTCGCTAGCGGCTCCTACAATGAGCAGTTCTTC. The chain combines TRBV6-2 or TRBV6-3 with TRBJ2-1, with 7 nucleotides matching TRBD2. The CDR3 contains 17 residues. Per the germline V gene, CDR1 is MNHEY and CDR2 is SVGEGT. Losses at the gene ends were 2 bases for V and 0 bases for J; bases not matched to a gene: 7.